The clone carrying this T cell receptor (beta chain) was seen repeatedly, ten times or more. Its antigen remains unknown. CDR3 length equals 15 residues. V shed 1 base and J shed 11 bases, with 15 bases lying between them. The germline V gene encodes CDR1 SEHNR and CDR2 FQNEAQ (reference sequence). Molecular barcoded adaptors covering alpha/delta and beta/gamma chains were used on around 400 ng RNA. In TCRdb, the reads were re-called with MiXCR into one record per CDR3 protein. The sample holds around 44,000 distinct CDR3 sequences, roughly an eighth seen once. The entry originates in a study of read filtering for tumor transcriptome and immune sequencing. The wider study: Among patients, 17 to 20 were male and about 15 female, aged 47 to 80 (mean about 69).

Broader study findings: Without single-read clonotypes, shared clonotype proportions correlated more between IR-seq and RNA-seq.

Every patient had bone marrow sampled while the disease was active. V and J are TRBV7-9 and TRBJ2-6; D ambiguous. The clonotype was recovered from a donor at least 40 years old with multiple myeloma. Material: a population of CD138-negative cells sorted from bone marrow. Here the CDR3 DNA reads TGTGCCAGCAGCTTAGATATTGGGTTGCGCCACGTCCTGACTTTC. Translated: CASSLDIGLRHVLTF.